This T cell receptor (beta chain) was recovered during a study of blood T cell repertoires in COVID-19. Study-level background: COVID-19 samples, acute and convalescent, were from the United States, Italy and Spain. PBMCs, B-cell-depleted T cells, or T cells provided the cDNA or gDNA that made up the material.

This table comes from immunoSEQ multiplex PCR, and its TCRdb copy is limited to in-frame clones, with some not included. The data contain around 41,000 clones, roughly 91% of them singletons. V was pared by 5 bases and J by 8 bases, with 12 bases of the junction left unmatched. In germline, CDR1 is SQVTM, CDR2 ANQGSEA. CDR3 length equals 14 residues. Sample: peripheral blood. The rearrangement links TRBV29-1 to TRBJ2-7; TRBD1 matches at 10 bases. This TCR came from a human donor in a cohort sampled during active COVID-19. The CDR3 is CSVLRPTGGNQQYF. The CDR3 coding sequence is TGCAGCGTTTTGAGGCCGACAGGGGGCAATCAGCAGTACTTC.